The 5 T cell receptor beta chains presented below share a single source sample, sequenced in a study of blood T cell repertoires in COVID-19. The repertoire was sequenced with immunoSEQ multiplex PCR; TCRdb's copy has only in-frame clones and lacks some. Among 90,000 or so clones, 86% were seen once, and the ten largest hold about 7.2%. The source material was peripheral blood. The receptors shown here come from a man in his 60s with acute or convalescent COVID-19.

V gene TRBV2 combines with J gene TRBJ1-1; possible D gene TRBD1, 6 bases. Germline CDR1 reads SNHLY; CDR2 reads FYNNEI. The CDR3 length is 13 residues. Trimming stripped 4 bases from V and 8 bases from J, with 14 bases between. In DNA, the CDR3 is TGTGCCAGCAGTGGACTACCGACAGGAGAAGCTTTCTTT. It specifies CASSGLPTGEAFF.

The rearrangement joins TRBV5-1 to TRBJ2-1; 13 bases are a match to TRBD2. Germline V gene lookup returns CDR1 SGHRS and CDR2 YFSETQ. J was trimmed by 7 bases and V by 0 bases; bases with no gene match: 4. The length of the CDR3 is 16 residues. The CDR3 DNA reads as TGCGCCAGCAGCTTGGAACTAGCGGGAGGGCGGAATGAGCAGTTCTTC. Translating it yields CASSLELAGGRNEQFF.

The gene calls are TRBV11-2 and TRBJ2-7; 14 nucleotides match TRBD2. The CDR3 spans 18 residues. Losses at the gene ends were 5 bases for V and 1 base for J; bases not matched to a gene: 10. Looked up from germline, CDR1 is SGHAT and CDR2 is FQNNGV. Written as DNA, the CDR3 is TGTGCCAGCAGCAAAGAGGGACTAGCGGGAGAGGCTTCCTACGAGCAGTACTTC. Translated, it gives CASSKEGLAGEASYEQYF.

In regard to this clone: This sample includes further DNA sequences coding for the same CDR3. CDR3 in DNA: TGTGCCAGCAGTAGAGGCAATCAGCCCCAGCATTTT. Protein product: CASSRGNQPQHF. The genes are TRBV12-3 or TRBV12-4 and TRBJ1-5; D call uncertain. The CDR3 is 12 amino acids. Trimming took off 5 bases at V and 2 bases at J, with 4 bases between the two ends.

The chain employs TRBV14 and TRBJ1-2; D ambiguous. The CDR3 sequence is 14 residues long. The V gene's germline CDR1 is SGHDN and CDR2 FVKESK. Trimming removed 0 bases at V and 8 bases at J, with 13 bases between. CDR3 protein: CASSQDRGQEGYTF. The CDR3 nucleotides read TGTGCCAGCAGCCAAGACCGAGGGCAGGAGGGCTACACCTTC.